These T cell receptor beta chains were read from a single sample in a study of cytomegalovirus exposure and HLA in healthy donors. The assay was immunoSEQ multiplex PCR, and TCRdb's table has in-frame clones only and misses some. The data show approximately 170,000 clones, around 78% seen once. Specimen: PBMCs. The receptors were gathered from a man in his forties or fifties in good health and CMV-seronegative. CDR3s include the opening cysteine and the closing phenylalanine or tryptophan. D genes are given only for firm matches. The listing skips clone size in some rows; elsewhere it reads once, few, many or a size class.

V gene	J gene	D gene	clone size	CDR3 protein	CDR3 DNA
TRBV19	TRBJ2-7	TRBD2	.	CASSKGTSGSSYEQYF	TGTGCCAGTAGTAAAGGGACTAGCGGGTCCTCCTACGAGCAGTACTTC
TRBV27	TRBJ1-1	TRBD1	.	CASSLVRGLPEAFF	TGTGCCAGCAGTTTAGTCAGGGGGCTACCTGAAGCTTTCTTT
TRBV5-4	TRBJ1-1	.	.	CASSEWGVGNTEAFF	TGTGCCAGCAGCGAGTGGGGGGTCGGGAACACTGAAGCTTTCTTT
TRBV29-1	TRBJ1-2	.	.	CSVSQDYGYTF	TGCAGCGTTAGCCAGGACTATGGCTACACCTTC
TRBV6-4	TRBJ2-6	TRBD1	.	CASSGTGGALGANGLTF	TGTGCCAGCAGTGGGACAGGGGGCGCGTTAGGGGCCAACGGCCTGACTTTC
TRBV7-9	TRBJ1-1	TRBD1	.	CASSFPGQGEGANTEAFF	TGTGCCAGCAGCTTCCCGGGACAGGGGGAGGGGGCGAACACTGAAGCTTTCTTT
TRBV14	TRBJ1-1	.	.	CASSHRGLDTEAFF	TGTGCCAGCAGCCATAGAGGGCTGGACACTGAAGCTTTCTTT
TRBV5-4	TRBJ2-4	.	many	CASTSSDSLGFGIQYF	TGTGCCAGCACCTCGAGTGACAGTTTGGGCTTCGGCATTCAGTACTTC
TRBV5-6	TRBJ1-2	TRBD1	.	CASSSGQGFPFYTF	TGTGCCAGCAGCTCGGGACAGGGGTTCCCGTTCTACACCTTC
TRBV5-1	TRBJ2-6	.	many	CASSLAGRGSGANVLTF	TGCGCCAGCAGCTTGGCCGGCAGAGGCTCTGGGGCCAACGTCCTGACTTTC
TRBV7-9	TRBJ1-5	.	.	CSSSDPRGGDQPQHF	TGTTCCAGCAGTGACCCGAGGGGAGGCGATCAGCCCCAGCATTTT
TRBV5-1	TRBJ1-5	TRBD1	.	CASSQGTGDNQPQHF	TGCGCCAGCAGCCAGGGGACAGGGGACAATCAGCCCCAGCATTTT
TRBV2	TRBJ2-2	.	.	CASSGGRVTNTGELFF	TGTGCCAGCAGTGGGGGCAGGGTAACGAACACCGGGGAGCTGTTTTTT
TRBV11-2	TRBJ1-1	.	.	CASSFNRVGTEAFF	TGTGCCAGCAGCTTTAACAGGGTCGGCACTGAAGCTTTCTTT
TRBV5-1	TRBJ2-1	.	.	CASSSEWDSFGNEQFF	TGCGCCAGCAGCTCGGAATGGGACTCCTTTGGGAATGAGCAGTTCTTC
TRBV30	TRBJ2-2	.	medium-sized	CAWSGLGAGATGELFF	TGTGCCTGGAGTGGACTGGGGGCGGGCGCCACCGGGGAGCTGTTTTTT
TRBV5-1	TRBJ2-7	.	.	CASSLVGGEYEQYF	TGCGCCAGCAGCTTGGTTGGGGGCGAATACGAGCAGTACTTC
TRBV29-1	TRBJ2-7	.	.	CSASDSYEQYF	TGCAGCGCCTCGGACAGTTACGAGCAGTACTTC
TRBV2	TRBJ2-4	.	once	CASSEGSHRDKNSQYF	TGTGCCAGCAGTGAAGGGTCCCACCGGGACAAAAACAGTCAGTACTTC
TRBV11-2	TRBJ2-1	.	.	CASSHQGIEQFF	TGTGCCAGCAGTCACCAGGGTATTGAGCAGTTCTTC
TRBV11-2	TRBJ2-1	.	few	CASSLGTYNEQFF	TGTGCCAGCAGCCTTGGCACCTACAATGAGCAGTTCTTC
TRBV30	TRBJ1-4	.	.	CAWTGSRVGEKLFF	TGTGCCTGGACCGGGAGTAGGGTAGGAGAAAAACTGTTTTTT
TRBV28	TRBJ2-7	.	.	CASSLRGHEYEQYF	TGTGCCAGCAGTTTGCGGGGGCATGAATACGAGCAGTACTTC
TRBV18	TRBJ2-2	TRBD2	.	CASSLGLLTGELFF	TGTGCCAGCTCGTTGGGACTACTCACCGGGGAGCTGTTTTTT
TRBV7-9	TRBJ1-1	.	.	CSSSPSGEAFF	TGTTCCAGCAGCCCCTCGGGTGAAGCTTTCTTT
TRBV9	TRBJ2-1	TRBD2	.	CASSLTTSGRSNEQFF	TGTGCCAGCAGCCTCACGACTAGCGGGAGGTCAAATGAGCAGTTCTTC
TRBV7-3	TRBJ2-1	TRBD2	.	CASSLFSGQLAGNNEQFF	TGTGCCAGCAGCCTCTTCTCGGGACAGCTAGCGGGGAATAATGAGCAGTTCTTC
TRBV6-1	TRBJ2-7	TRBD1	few	CASSLTGESYEQYF	TGTGCCAGCAGTTTGACAGGGGAGTCCTACGAGCAGTACTTC
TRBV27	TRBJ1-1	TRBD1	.	CASSIRGATEAFF	TGTGCCAGCAGTATCAGGGGGGCAACTGAAGCTTTCTTT
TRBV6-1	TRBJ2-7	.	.	CASPPRPPYEQYF	TGTGCCAGCCCCCCCAGGCCCCCCTACGAGCAGTACTTC
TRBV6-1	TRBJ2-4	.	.	CASSERDPGSSKNIQYF	TGTGCCAGCAGTGAACGAGACCCCGGGTCAAGCAAAAACATTCAGTACTTC
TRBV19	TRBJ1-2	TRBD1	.	CASSIDQGGRYGYTF	TGTGCCAGTAGTATAGATCAAGGGGGCCGGTATGGCTACACCTTC
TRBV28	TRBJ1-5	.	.	CASSLFFRRGLNQPQHF	TGTGCCAGCAGTTTATTTTTCCGGAGGGGATTAAATCAGCCCCAGCATTTT
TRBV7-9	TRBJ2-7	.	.	CASSLEGAYEQYF	TGTGCCAGCAGCTTAGAAGGGGCCTACGAGCAGTACTTC
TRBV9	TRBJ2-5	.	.	CASSEGGGSGETQYF	TGTGCCAGCAGCGAGGGGGGAGGGAGCGGAGAGACCCAGTACTTC